This paragraph reports one TCR beta chain. The ends lost 4 bases at V and 4 bases at J; junction bases unmatched: 5. CDR3 length equals 14 residues. The germline gives CDR1 SQVTM, CDR2 ANQGSEA. The sample is drawn from a study of blood T cell repertoires in COVID-19. Clones were sequenced by immunoSEQ multiplex PCR, and TCRdb holds only the in-frame ones, with some missing. This sample yields about 140,000 clones, of which about four fifths are seen a single time; 1.5% to 2% belongs to the top ten. Sequenced input: PBMCs or T cells enriched from blood (not recorded which). The rearrangement links TRBV29-1 to TRBJ2-5, with 11 bases aligning to TRBD2. The origin of this receptor is a woman under 30 who had been exposed to COVID-19. CDR3 nucleotides: TGCAGCGTTGTAACTAGCGGGAGTGCAGAGACCCAGTACTTC. Encoded protein: CSVVTSGSAETQYF.